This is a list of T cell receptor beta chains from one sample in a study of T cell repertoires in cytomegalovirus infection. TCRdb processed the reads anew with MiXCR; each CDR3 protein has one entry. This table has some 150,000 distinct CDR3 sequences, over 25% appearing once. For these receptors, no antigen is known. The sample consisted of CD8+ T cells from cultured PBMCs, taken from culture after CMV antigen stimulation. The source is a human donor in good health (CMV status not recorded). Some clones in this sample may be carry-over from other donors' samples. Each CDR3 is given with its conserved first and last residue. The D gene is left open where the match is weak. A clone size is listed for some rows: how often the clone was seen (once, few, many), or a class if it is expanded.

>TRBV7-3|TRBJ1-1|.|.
CASSTQISWDTLNTEAFF
TGTGCCAGCAGCACACAAATATCCTGGGACACCCTGAACACTGAAGCTTTCTTT
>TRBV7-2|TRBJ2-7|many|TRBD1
CASSSTGGRLEQYF
TGTGCCAGCAGCTCGACAGGGGGCCGCCTCGAGCAGTACTTC
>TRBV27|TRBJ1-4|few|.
CASSSSPNNEKLFF
TGTGCCAGCAGTTCCTCCCCTAACAATGAAAAACTGTTTTTT
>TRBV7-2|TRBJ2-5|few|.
CASTSGVIETQYF
TGTGCCAGCACCTCCGGGGTTATAGAGACCCAGTACTTC
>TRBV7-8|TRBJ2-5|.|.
CASSPGGPYETQYF
TGTGCCAGCAGCCCCGGAGGGCCCTACGAGACCCAGTACTTC
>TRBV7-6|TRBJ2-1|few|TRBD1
CASSPGGSDEQFF
TGTGCCAGCAGCCCAGGGGGAAGCGATGAGCAGTTCTTC
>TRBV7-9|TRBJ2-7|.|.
CASSHLETGHYEQYF
TGTGCCAGCAGCCACCTTGAGACAGGACACTACGAGCAGTACTTC
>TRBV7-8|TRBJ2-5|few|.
CASSLLDSQETQYF
TGTGCCAGCAGCTTACTGGACAGCCAAGAGACCCAGTACTTC
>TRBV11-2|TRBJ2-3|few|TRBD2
CASSPTSGGYTSTDTQYF
TGTGCCAGCAGCCCAACTAGCGGGGGATATACTAGCACAGATACGCAGTATTTT
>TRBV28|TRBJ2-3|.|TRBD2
CASSLRLASTDTQYF
TGTGCCAGCAGTTTAAGACTAGCGAGCACAGATACGCAGTATTTT
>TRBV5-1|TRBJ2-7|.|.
CASSIIPSYEQYF
TGCGCCAGCAGTATTATACCGTCCTACGAGCAGTACTTC
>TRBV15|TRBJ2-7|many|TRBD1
CATSPEQQGLLGEQYF
TGTGCCACCAGCCCTGAACAACAGGGGCTCCTAGGAGAGCAGTACTTC
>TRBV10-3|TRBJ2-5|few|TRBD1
CAIGRDREVTGETQYF
TGTGCCATCGGACGGGACAGGGAGGTTACGGGGGAGACCCAGTACTTC
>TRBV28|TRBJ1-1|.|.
CASTLVEGTEAFF
TGTGCCAGCACCTTGGTCGAGGGCACTGAAGCTTTCTTT